This T cell receptor beta chain comes out of a study of early stage breast cancer tumors. The sample holds one count of this clone. Its cognate antigen is unknown. General observations from the study: Enriched TCRB sequences shared across patients were mostly commonly generated sequences. Functional markers like CD4, CD8 and FOXP3 were missed in bulk sequencing.

Each sample had two DNA replicates, 0.5 to 0.65 ug blood or approximately 1.5 ug tissue. This table comes from immunoSEQ multiplex PCR, and its TCRdb copy is limited to in-frame clones, with some not included. The table records fewer than 30,000 clones, 80% of them present only once. This clonotype was obtained from a person aged 60 to 70 with breast cancer. Sequencing was performed on blood.

Here the CDR3 reads CASSPGGGELTYEQYF. The DNA for the CDR3 is TGTGCCAGCAGTCCCGGCGGAGGGGAGCTAACCTACGAGCAGTACTTC. The rearrangement uses TRBV28 and TRBJ2-7; weak D call: TRBD2 (6 bases). The CDR3 sequence is 16 residues long. The germline V gene has CDR1 MDHEN and CDR2 SYDVKM. Trimming removed 5 bases from V and 2 bases from J, with 19 bases in between.